The 8 T cell receptor beta chains below were found in one sample sequenced in a study of OX40 agonist ivuxolimab in advanced cancers. TCRdb's table, derived via immunoSEQ multiplex PCR, lists solely in-frame clones and lacks some. The sample consists of some 66,000 clones, more than 65% of them appearing once. This specimen consisted of CD4+ or CD8+ T cells sorted from blood, obtained in a trial of the OX40 agonist ivuxolimab. These receptor sequences come from an adult with an advanced solid tumor such as melanoma, head and neck, liver or kidney cancer.

The chain couples TRBV30 to TRBJ1-6; weak D call: TRBD1 (6 bases). CDR1 and CDR2 from the germline V gene are GTSNPN and SVGIG (reference sequence). This CDR3 spans 12 amino acids. The V end lost 0 bases, the J end lost 13 bases, and 10 bases lay between the germline ends. The CDR3: CAWSVQGPPLHF. The CDR3 nucleotides are TGTGCCTGGAGTGTACAGGGTCCCCCCCTCCACTTT. Full variable domain (remainder filled in from reference TRBV30 and TRBJ1-6): SQTIHQWPATLVQPVGSPLSLECTVEGTSNPNLYWYRQAAGRGLQLLFYSVGIGQISSEVPQNLSASRPQDRQFILSSKKLLLSDSGFYLCAWSVQGPPLHFGNGTRLTVT.

The rearrangement joins TRBV10-2 to TRBJ1-5; the D gene is possibly TRBD1 (5 bases). Germline loops: CDR1 WSHSY, CDR2 SAAADI. The CDR3 contains 16 residues. Trimming pared 0 bases from V and 2 bases from J, leaving 11 bases between. CDR3 sequence reads: CASSESVGLGNQPQHF. The CDR3 region has the DNA TGCGCCAGCAGTGAGTCTGTGGGGCTCGGCAATCAGCCCCAGCATTTT.

This chain joins TRBV19 and TRBJ1-5; TRBD1 matches 9 bases. V was pared by 5 bases and J by 3 bases, with 8 bases of the junction left unmatched. This CDR3 spans 16 amino acids. In germline, CDR1 is LNHDA, CDR2 SQIVND (reference sequence). The CDR3 DNA reads as TGTGCCAGTAGTGCCCGGGACAGGGTATCCAATCAGCCCCAGCATTTT. Translated, it gives CASSARDRVSNQPQHF.

As regards this clone: The junction departs from germline at one end; a sequencing error may be responsible. The chain couples TRBV12-5 to TRBJ2-3, with unresolved D. Germline V CDR1 and CDR2: LGHNT, FRNRAP. The CDR3 covers 12 residues. The CDR3 DNA reads as TGTGCTAGTGGGACGAGCAGAGATACGCAGTATTTT. As protein: CASGTSRDTQYF.

This chain links TRBV7-9 with TRBJ1-1; D not resolved. V lost 0 bases to trimming and J lost 3 bases, with 8 bases between them. This CDR3 spans 14 amino acids. The germline V gene encodes CDR1 SEHNR and CDR2 FQNEAQ (reference sequence). This chain's CDR3 is CASSLAVGYTEAFF. CDR3 coding DNA: TGTGCCAGCAGCTTAGCGGTGGGCTACACTGAAGCTTTCTTT.

This chain uses TRBV7-9 with TRBJ2-2; D gene uncertain. The CDR3 is 13 residues long. Per germline, CDR1 SEHNR and CDR2 FQNEAQ (reference sequence). V shed 1 base and J shed 6 bases, with 6 bases lying between them. The CDR3 region is CASSLEGSGELFF. In nucleotides, the CDR3 is TGTGCCAGCAGCTTAGAAGGGTCCGGGGAGCTGTTTTTT.

The V and J genes are TRBV4-2 and TRBJ1-1; D call uncertain. V lost 1 base to trimming and J lost 4 bases, with 13 bases between them. Per the germline V gene, CDR1 is LGHNA and CDR2 is YNFKEQ. This CDR3 region has 15 residues. CDR3 residues: CASSQVAVGSTEAFF. The CDR3 bases are TGTGCCAGCAGCCAAGTGGCAGTTGGCAGCACTGAAGCTTTCTTT.

This clone was picked up a small number of times. An end of the junction differs from the germline gene, which may be a read error. The chain uses TRBV7-2 and TRBJ2-4; TRBD2 might be the D (5 bases). In germline, CDR1 is SGHTA, CDR2 FQGNSA. This CDR3 has 13 residues. The CDR3 protein is CASSLESGGPPGF. The DNA for the CDR3 is TGTGCCAGCAGCTTAGAATCGGGCGGGCCCCCGGGGTTC.